Following are 5 T cell receptor beta chains from one sample sequenced in a study of Ad26.COV2.S vaccination and SARS-CoV-2 variants. Profiling relied on immunoSEQ multiplex PCR, and the TCRdb table lists in-frame clones only, not all of them. The data hold around 450,000 clones, with nearly 90% observed a single time. Regarding treatment: over 15 received Ad26.COV2.S at low or high dose, single or two shots; several received placebo; per-sample allocation not given. Sampling happened 63 days after the first vaccine or placebo injection. The sample was peripheral blood, taken in a trial of Ad26.COV2.S vaccine versus placebo. The receptor source for this set is a person aged 18-60 years who received the Ad26.COV2.S COVID-19 vaccine or a placebo.

This chain uses TRBV6-5 with TRBJ2-3, with a weak D call TRBD1 (6 bases). From germline, CDR1 is MNHEY and CDR2 SVGAGI. The V end was cut by 5 bases, the J end by 4 bases, with 16 bases between. The CDR3 consists of 15 residues. CDR3 DNA: TGTGCCAGCAGTCCAGACAGGACCACCGCAGATACGCAGTATTTT. Amino acid sequence: CASSPDRTTADTQYF.

The chain uses TRBV6-5 and TRBJ2-7; D is unresolved. Trimming stripped 9 bases from V and 0 bases from J, with 9 bases between. Germline CDR1 reads MNHEY; CDR2 reads SVGAGI. The CDR3 consists of 12 residues. The CDR3 DNA is TGTGCCAGGAAAATGGGCTCCTACGAGCAGTACTTC. Amino acids: CARKMGSYEQYF.

V gene TRBV11-2 combines with J gene TRBJ2-2; the D gene is possibly TRBD1 (6 bases). V was shortened by 2 bases and J by 4 bases, with 11 bases between the two germline ends. The CDR3 covers 15 residues. Per germline, CDR1 SGHAT and CDR2 FQNNGV. CDR3 in DNA: TGTGCCAGCAGCTTATGGGGGCAGCCCACCGGGGAGCTGTTTTTT. Translating it yields CASSLWGQPTGELFF.

This rearrangement joins TRBV6-2 or TRBV6-3 to TRBJ2-7, with D possibly TRBD1 on 6 matching bases. The CDR3 has 15 residues. Germline V gives CDR1 MNHEY, CDR2 SVGEGT. Deletions cut 6 bases from V and 4 bases from J, with 19 bases between. The CDR3 DNA reads as TGTGCCAGCAGCCCCGGACAGACTCCCCCTTACGAGCAGTACTTC. It yields the protein CASSPGQTPPYEQYF.

The chain carries TRBV15 and TRBJ2-1; TRBD2 matches at 7 bases. CDR1 is LNHNV and CDR2 is YYDKDF in the germline V gene (reference sequence). J lost 7 bases, V lost 1 base, and 16 bases had no gene match. The CDR3 extends over 18 amino acids. CDR3 DNA sequence: TGTGCCACCAGCAGAGCCCCTGGGGGTGCGGGAGTAGGTAATGAGCAGTTCTTC. Translation: CATSRAPGGAGVGNEQFF.